The entry that follows covers one TCR beta chain sequence. The V and J ends lost 3 bases and 1 base respectively, with 7 bases between them. CDR1 is SEHNR, CDR2 FQNEAQ, per germline (reference sequence). The CDR3 is 15 amino acids. Original processing methods: The assay estimated nucleated cells by amplifying reference gene primers. Generated by immunoSEQ multiplex PCR, the TCRdb table keeps only in-frame clones and is missing some. The V and J calls and clone size come from that table; D and trimming were worked out from the DNA. The sample lists approximately 120,000 clones; roughly 88% were seen once. This sample was included in a study of blood T cell repertoires in COVID-19. In the study overall: In each case, the material was cDNA or gDNA derived from T cells, B-cell-depleted T cells, or PBMCs.

This sequence originates from a human donor in a cohort sampled during active COVID-19. The chain employs TRBV7-9 and TRBJ2-6, with TRBD1 as a possible D gene (5 bases). The sample taken for sequencing was peripheral blood. The CDR3 DNA reads as TGTGCCAGCAGCTTCAAGGGGTCTGGGGCCAACGTCCTGACTTTC. The encoded protein is CASSFKGSGANVLTF.